The clone carrying this TCR beta chain was observed at least ten times. As yet, its antigen is unknown. This entry belongs to a study of CD8 T cells in ankylosing spondylitis. Scientists made TCR beta libraries using quantitative 5'-RACE with molecular barcodes. Each CDR3 protein is one row after TCRdb ran MiXCR on the 5' RACE reads. This table holds 130,000 or so distinct CDR3 sequences, about 7% found once. Findings of the study overall: Disease-linked clones bore a CD8+ phenotype and were relatively rare in peripheral blood. Clones tied to disease were said to be significantly enriched in matched ankylosing spondylitis synovial fluid.

The CDR3 runs to 14 residues. Germline V gene data show CDR1 as LGHDT and CDR2 as YNNKEL (reference sequence). Trimming removed 0 bases from V and 2 bases from J, with 8 bases in between. The clonotype was recovered from a male donor with ankylosing spondylitis or in good health (not recorded which). This chain joins TRBV3-1 and TRBJ2-7; D uncertain. Sequenced sample: blood, either unsorted or a sorted T cell fraction (not recorded which). The CDR3 sequence: CASSQDVGTYEQYF. For the CDR3, the DNA is TGTGCCAGCAGCCAAGATGTGGGGACCTACGAGCAGTACTTC.